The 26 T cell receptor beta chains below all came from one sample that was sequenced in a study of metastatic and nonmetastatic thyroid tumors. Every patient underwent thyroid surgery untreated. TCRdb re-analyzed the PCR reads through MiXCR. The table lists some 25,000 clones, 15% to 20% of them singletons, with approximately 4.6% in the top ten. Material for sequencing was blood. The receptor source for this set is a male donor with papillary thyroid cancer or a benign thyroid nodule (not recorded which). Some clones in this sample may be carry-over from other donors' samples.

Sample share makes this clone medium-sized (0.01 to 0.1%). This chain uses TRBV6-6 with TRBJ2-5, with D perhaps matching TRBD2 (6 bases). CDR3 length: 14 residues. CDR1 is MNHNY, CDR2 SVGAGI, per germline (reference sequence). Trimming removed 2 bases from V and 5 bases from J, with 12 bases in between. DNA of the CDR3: TGTGCCAGCAGTTACGGAGGGAGCCTGGAGACCCAGTACTTC. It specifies CASSYGGSLETQYF.

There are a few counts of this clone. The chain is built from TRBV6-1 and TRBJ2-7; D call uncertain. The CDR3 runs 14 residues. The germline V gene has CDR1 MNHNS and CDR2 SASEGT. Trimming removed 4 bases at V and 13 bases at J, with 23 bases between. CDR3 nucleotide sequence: TGTGCCAGCAGTGCAGCGCCGACCTACTACGGGCATTACTTC. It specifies CASSAAPTYYGHYF.

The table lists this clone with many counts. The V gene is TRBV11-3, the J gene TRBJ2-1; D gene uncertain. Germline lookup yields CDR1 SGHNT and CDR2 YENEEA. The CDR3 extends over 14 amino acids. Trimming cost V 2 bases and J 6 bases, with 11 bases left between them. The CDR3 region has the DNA TGTGCCAGCAGCTTACAACGAACAAGCAATGAGCAGTTCTTC. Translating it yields CASSLQRTSNEQFF.

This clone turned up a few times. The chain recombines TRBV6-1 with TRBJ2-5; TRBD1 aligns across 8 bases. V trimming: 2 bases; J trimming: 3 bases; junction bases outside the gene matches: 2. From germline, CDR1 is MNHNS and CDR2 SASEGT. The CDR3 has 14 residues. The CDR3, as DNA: TGTGCCAGCAGTGAAAGGGGACAGGAAGAGACCCAGTACTTC. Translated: CASSERGQEETQYF.

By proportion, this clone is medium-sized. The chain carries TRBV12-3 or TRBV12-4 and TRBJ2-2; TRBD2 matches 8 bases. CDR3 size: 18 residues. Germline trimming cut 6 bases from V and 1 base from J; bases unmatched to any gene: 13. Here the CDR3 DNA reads TGTGCCAGCAGGATTGGGGAGGGCGGGAGGAGGAACACCGGGGAGCTGTTTTTT. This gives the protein CASRIGEGGRRNTGELFF.

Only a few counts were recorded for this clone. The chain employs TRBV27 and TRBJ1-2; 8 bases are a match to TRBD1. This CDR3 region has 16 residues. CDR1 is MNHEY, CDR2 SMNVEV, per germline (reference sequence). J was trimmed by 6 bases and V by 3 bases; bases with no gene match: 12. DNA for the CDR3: TGTGCCAGCAGTTTTGCCAATCTAGGACAGGGAAATGGCTACACCTTC. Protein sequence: CASSFANLGQGNGYTF.

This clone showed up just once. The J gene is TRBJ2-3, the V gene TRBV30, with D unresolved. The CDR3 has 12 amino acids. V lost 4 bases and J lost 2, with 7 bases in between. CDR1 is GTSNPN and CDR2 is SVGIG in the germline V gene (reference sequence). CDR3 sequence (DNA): TGTGCCTGGACAGAAATCACAGATACGCAGTATTTT. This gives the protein CAWTEITDTQYF.

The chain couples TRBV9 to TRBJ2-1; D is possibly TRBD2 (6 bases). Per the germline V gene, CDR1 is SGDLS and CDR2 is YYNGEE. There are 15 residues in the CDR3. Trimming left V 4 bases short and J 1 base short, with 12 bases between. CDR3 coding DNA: TGTGCCAGCAGCTACTCGGGAGTTTCCTACAATGAGCAGTTCTTC. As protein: CASSYSGVSYNEQFF.

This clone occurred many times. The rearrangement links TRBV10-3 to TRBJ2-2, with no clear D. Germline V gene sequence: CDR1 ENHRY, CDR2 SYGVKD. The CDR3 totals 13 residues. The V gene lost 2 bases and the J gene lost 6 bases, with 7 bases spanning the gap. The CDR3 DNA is TGTGCCATCAGTGAGCCCCCAGCCGGGGAGCTGTTTTTT. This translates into CAISEPPAGELFF.

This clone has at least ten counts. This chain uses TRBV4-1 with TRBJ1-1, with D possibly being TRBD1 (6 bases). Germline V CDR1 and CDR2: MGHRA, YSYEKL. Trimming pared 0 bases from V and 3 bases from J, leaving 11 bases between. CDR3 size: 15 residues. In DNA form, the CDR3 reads TGCGCCAGCAGCCAAGAGTTCGGGGGCCACACTGAAGCTTTCTTT. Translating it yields CASSQEFGGHTEAFF.

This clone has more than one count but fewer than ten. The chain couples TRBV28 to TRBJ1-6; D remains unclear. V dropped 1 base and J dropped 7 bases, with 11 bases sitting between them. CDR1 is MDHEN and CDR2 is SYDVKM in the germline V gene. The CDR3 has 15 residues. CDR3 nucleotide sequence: TGTGCCAGCAGTTTATATTTGGGGAAGAATTCACCCCTCCACTTT. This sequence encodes CASSLYLGKNSPLHF.

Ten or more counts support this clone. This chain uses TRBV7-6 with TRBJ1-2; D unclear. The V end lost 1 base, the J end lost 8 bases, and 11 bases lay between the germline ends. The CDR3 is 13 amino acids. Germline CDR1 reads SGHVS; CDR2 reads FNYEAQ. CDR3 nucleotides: TGTGCCAGCAGCTTAGGATCCGGTGGAGGCTACACCTTC. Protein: CASSLGSGGGYTF.

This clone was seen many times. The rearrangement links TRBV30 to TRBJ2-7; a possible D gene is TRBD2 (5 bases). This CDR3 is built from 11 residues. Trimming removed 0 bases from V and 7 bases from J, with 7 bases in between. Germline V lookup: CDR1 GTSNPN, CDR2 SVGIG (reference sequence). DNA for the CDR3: TGTGCCTGGAGTGTACTAGGTGAGCAGTACTTC. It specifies CAWSVLGEQYF.

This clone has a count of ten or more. The CDR3 is CASSLVAGIGETQYF. CDR3 coding DNA: TGTGCCAGCAGTTTGGTAGCGGGAATCGGAGAGACCCAGTACTTC. The genes are TRBV28 and TRBJ2-5; 8 nucleotides agree with TRBD2. This CDR3 region has 15 residues. V gave up 3 bases and J gave up 4 bases; unmatched junction bases: 7. From germline, CDR1 is MDHEN and CDR2 SYDVKM.

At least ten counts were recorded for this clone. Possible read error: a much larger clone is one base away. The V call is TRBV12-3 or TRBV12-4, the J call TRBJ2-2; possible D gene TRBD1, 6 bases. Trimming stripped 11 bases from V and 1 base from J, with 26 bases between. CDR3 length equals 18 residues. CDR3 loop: CAGTTSLRGMQNTGELFF. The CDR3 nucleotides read TGTGCCGGCACTACCAGCCTGAGGGGGATGCAGAACACCGGGGAGCTGTTTTTT.

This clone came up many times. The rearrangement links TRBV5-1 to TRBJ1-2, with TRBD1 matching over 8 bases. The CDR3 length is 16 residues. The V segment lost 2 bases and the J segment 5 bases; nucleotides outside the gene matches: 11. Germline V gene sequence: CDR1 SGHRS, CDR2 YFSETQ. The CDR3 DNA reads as TGCGCCAGCAGCTTTCAGGGGGCCGCAAGAGAATATGGCTACACCTTC. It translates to CASSFQGAAREYGYTF.

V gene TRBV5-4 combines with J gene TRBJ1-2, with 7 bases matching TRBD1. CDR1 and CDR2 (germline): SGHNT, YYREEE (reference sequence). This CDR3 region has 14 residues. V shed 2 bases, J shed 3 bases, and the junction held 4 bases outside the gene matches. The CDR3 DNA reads TGTGCCAGCAGCTTCATAACAGGGGACTATGGCTACACCTTC. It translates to CASSFITGDYGYTF.

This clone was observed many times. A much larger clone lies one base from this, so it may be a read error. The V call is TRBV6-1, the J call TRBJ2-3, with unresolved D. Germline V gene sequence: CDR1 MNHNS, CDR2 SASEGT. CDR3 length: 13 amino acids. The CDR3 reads CAGSEQGTDTQYF. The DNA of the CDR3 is TGTGCCGGCAGTGAGCAGGGCACAGATACGCAGTATTTT.

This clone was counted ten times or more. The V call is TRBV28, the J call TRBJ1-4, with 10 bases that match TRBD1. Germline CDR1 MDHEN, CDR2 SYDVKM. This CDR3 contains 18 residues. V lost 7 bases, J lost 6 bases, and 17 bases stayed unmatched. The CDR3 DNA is TGTGCCAGCACTCTTGGAGGTCTGACAGGGGGCGAGGATGAAAAACTGTTTTTT. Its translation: CASTLGGLTGGEDEKLFF.

The CDR3 is CASSSGVGWFF. CDR3 in DNA: TGTGCCAGCAGCTCGGGGGTGGGGTGGTTCTTC. V is TRBV9 and J is TRBJ2-1, with D possibly being TRBD2 (6 bases). CDR3 length: 11 amino acids. CDR1 and CDR2 (germline): SGDLS, YYNGEE. V was trimmed by 4 bases and J by 15 bases, leaving 14 bases between them.

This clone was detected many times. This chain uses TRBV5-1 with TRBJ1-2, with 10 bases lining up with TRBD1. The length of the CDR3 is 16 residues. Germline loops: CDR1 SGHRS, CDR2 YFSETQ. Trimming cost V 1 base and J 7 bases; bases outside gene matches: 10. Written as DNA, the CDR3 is TGCGCCAGCAGCTTGACAGGACAGGGGGAAAATTTTGGCTACACCTTC. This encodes CASSLTGQGENFGYTF.

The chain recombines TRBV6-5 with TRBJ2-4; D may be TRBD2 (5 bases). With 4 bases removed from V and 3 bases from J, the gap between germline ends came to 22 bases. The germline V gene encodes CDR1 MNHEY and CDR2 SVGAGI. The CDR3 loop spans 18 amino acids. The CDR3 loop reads CASSSAGRSRDDKNIQYF. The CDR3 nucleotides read TGTGCCAGCAGTTCGGCGGGTCGGTCCAGAGACGACAAAAACATTCAGTACTTC.

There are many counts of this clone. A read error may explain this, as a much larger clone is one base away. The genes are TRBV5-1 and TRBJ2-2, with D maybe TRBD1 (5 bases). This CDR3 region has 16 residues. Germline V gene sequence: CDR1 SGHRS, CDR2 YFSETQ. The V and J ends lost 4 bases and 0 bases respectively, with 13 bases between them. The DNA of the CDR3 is TGCGCCAGCAGCCATGAGGACACCGCGAACACCGGGGAGCTGTTTTTT. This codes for CASSHEDTANTGELFF.

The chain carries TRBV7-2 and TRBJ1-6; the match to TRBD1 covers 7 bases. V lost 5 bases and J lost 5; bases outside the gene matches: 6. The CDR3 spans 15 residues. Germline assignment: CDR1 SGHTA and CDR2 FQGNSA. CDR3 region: CASSIRTGDNSPLHF. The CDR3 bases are TGTGCCAGCAGCATACGGACAGGTGATAATTCACCCCTCCACTTT.

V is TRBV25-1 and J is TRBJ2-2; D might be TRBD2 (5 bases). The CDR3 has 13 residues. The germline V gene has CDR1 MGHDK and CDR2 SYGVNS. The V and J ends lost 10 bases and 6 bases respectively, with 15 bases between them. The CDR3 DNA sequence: TGTGCCATCGGGCCACGGACTCCCGGGGAGCTGTTTTTT. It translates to CAIGPRTPGELFF.

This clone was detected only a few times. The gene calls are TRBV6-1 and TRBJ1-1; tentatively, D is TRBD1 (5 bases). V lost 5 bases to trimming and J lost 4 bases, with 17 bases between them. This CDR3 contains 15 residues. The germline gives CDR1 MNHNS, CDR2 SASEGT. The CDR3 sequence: CASSLTGRWLTEAFF. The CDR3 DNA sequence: TGTGCCAGCAGTTTGACGGGGCGGTGGCTCACTGAAGCTTTCTTT.